Listed below are T cell receptor beta chains from one sample, sequenced in a study of T cell repertoires in cytomegalovirus infection. TCRdb reanalysed the reads using MiXCR and keeps one entry per CDR3 protein. The repertoire consists of around 540,000 distinct CDR3 sequences, with about 33% occurring once and the leading ten covering under 20%. These receptors have no known antigen. Sequencing used cultured PBMCs, obtained from culture after CMV antigen stimulation. The receptors were sampled from a human donor in good health (CMV status not recorded). Some clones in this sample may be carry-over from other donors' samples. Each CDR3 is given with its conserved first and last residue. The D gene is left open where the match is weak. Expanded clones get a size class; other rows say once, few or many, or leave the size out.

NA	TRBV7-6	many	TRBJ1-6	CASSLYAETGENSPLHF	TGTGCCAGCAGCTTATACGCCGAGACAGGAGAGAATTCACCCCTCCACTTT
NA	TRBV12-3/TRBV12-4	NA	TRBJ1-5	CASTTGLPNQPQHF	TGTGCCAGCACCACGGGGTTACCCAATCAGCCCCAGCATTTT
TRBD1	TRBV7-2	NA	TRBJ1-2	CASSRGTGQALGGYTF	TGTGCCAGCAGCCGGGGGACAGGGCAGGCTCTTGGTGGCTACACCTTC
TRBD2	TRBV6-2/TRBV6-3	few	TRBJ2-3	CASSPSVLLAGFTDTQYF	TGTGCCAGCAGTCCGTCGGTTCTGCTAGCGGGATTCACAGATACGCAGTATTTT
TRBD1	TRBV6-6	NA	TRBJ1-1	CASSPLQGAGEAFF	TGTGCCAGCAGCCCCTTACAGGGGGCGGGTGAAGCTTTCTTT
NA	TRBV2	few	TRBJ1-2	CASSRGANYGYTF	TGTGCCAGCAGCCGAGGGGCTAACTATGGCTACACCTTC
NA	TRBV25-1	NA	TRBJ1-3	CASSGGGWGNTIYF	TGTGCCAGCAGTGGGGGGGGCTGGGGAAACACCATATATTTT
TRBD1	TRBV5-8	few	TRBJ2-3	CAGRDRVEDTQYF	TGTGCCGGCAGGGACAGGGTTGAAGATACGCAGTATTTT
TRBD1	TRBV6-5	few	TRBJ1-5	CASSYSGGEGQPQHF	TGTGCCAGCAGTTACTCAGGGGGCGAGGGTCAGCCCCAGCATTTT
NA	TRBV12-3/TRBV12-4	few	TRBJ1-5	CASSLGSDPGNQPQHF	TGTGCCAGCAGTTTAGGGTCGGATCCGGGCAATCAGCCCCAGCATTTT
NA	TRBV7-2	many	TRBJ2-1	CASSPGADRHEQFF	TGTGCCAGCAGCCCGGGGGCTGATAGGCATGAGCAGTTCTTC
NA	TRBV24-1	NA	TRBJ2-6	CATSVGSLQTGANVLTF	TGTGCCACCTCGGTAGGAAGTCTCCAAACTGGGGCCAACGTCCTGACTTTC
NA	TRBV7-2	many	TRBJ2-7	CASSLDGDYEQYF	TGTGCCAGCAGCTTGGACGGAGACTACGAGCAGTACTTC